This TCR beta chain was identified in a study of radiotherapy plus CTLA-4 blockade in lung cancer (dated 2018 in TCRdb). Regarding the complete study: Objective responses occurred in roughly 20% of enrolled patients, and 30% to 35% achieved disease control.

The library was obtained by the immunoSEQ multiplex PCR assay. In its TCRdb copy, this immuneACCESS table keeps in-frame sequences only and misses some clones. Where compared with another copy, unresolved V genes explain less than half of these, and the others have no known cause. The sample has around 43,000 clones on record, about 70% of them singletons. The ten largest account for 9.8% of the sample. What the study reported, not specific to this receptor: After treatment with radiotherapy and ipilimumab, TCR clones that came from tumors expanded in the peripheral blood. Increased serum interferon-beta after radiation, together with early dynamic changes in blood T cell clones, were reported to be the strongest predictors of response.

Focal radiation therapy combined with CTLA-4 blockade (ipilimumab) was tested in patients with chemo-refractory metastatic non-small-cell lung cancer. In the case of this clone: Its binding antigen is unknown. Per-nucleotide qualities are absent, and no much larger clonotype sits a single base away.

Here the sequenced sample was peripheral blood, taken from a patient treated with radiotherapy plus ipilimumab. The TCR sequence derives from a human donor with non-small cell lung cancer who had stable disease on radiotherapy plus ipilimumab.

The DNA sequence is as follows: TGTGCAAGTCGCTTGGCCTGCGCGGGGGTGGAGACCCAGTACTTC. Translation gives CASRLACAGVETQYF. The chain uses TRBV12-2 and TRBJ2-5; the table's D call, TRBD2, was not checked against the DNA. TRBV12-2 is recorded as a pseudogene. Measured from the cysteine to the phenylalanine, the CDR3 is 15 residues long. The sequence is cut down to CDR3 DNA, 45 bases in frame from base 1.